This paragraph reports one T cell receptor beta chain. The antigen is not known. This sample is drawn from a study of T cells in narcolepsy. Whole-study results and caveats: Same-patient CSF and blood CD4+ T cell clonotypes included HCRT-specific and TRIB2-specific autoreactive ones.

V was cut by 1 base and J by 8 bases, with 17 bases left in between. Germline V gene sequence: CDR1 MNHNS, CDR2 SASEGT. The CDR3 runs 15 residues. Measured with immunoSEQ multiplex PCR; TCRdb has only the in-frame clones, and not every one. Of 32,000 or so clones in the sample, over 70% were seen once. The source is a human donor in good health. The material sequenced was memory (CD45RA-) CD4+ T cells from blood. The chain employs TRBV6-1 and TRBJ1-2; possible D gene TRBD1, 5 bases. As DNA, the CDR3 is TGTGCCAGCAGTGAAGTAGCAGGGATGGATTTAGGCTACACCTTC. Translation: CASSEVAGMDLGYTF.